This record covers a single T cell receptor (beta chain). Its antigen is undetermined. This record comes from a study of cytomegalovirus exposure and HLA in healthy donors. Findings of the study overall: As a later analysis revealed, most CMV-associated TCR beta chains appeared HLA-restricted. Researchers reported in a later analysis that a missense DCLRE1C variant was tied to TCR beta V- and J-gene trimming. Most TCR sequences were rare, but some public TCRs occurred in many donors.

PCR primers comprised 60 Vbeta and 13 Jbeta primers. The protocol was immunoSEQ multiplex PCR, while the TCRdb copy is restricted to in-frame clones and leaves out a portion. This sample has more than 90,000 clones, with around 80% found just once. The CDR3 is 13 amino acids. After removal of 4 bases from V and 4 bases from J, the junction contained 2 bases not matched to a gene. CDR1 and CDR2 from the germline V gene are SEHNR and FQNEAQ (reference sequence). The sample taken for sequencing was PBMCs. This clonotype originated in a man aged 25-40 years in good health and CMV-seropositive. The chain carries TRBV7-9 and TRBJ2-5; 8 nucleotides line up with TRBD2. The CDR3 loop reads CASSSSGGETQYF. The CDR3 bases are TGTGCCAGCAGCTCAAGCGGGGGAGAGACCCAGTACTTC.